The 26 T cell receptor beta chains in this list originate from one sample, sequenced in a study of beta chain features in type 1 diabetes (dated by TCRdb to the late 2010s). Library method: the immunoSEQ multiplex PCR assay. All of the isolated RNA was reverse transcribed with the High Capacity cDNA Reverse Transcription Kit, so expressed TCRB transcripts were sequenced. Sourced from immuneACCESS, this table was stored by TCRdb with only in-frame sequences that have V and J called. A share of the clones is absent; for the studies checked, an unresolved V gene accounts for under half, and the remainder has no known explanation. Present in this sample are 300,000 to 350,000 clones, around 7.6% of which were seen just once. The ten largest make up approximately 0.47% of the sample. The specimen was central memory CD4+ T cells from blood. The receptors were sampled from a woman between 18 and 29 years old in good health.

There are many counts of this clone. The J gene is TRBJ1-3, the V gene TRBV13; no reliable D call. V lost 3 bases and J lost 4, with 1 base in between. Germline CDR1 and CDR2: PRHDT and FYEKMQ (reference sequence). The CDR3 has 11 amino acids. The CDR3 DNA is TGTGCCAGCAGCTTGGGAAACACCATATATTTT. Translating it yields CASSLGNTIYF.

V and J are TRBV5-6 and TRBJ2-2; D is possibly TRBD2 (6 bases). V dropped 0 bases and J dropped 2 bases, with 11 bases sitting between them. Per germline, CDR1 SGHDT and CDR2 YYEEEE. CDR3 length: 16 amino acids. This CDR3 reads CASSLVEGVNTGELFF. CDR3 DNA: TGTGCCAGCAGCTTGGTGGAGGGAGTTAACACCGGGGAGCTGTTTTTT.

This clone was counted only a few times. V usage is TRBV6-6 and J usage is TRBJ2-2; tentatively, D is TRBD2 (5 bases). Trimming took 5 bases from V and 7 from J, leaving 11 bases between them. This CDR3 spans 13 amino acids. Looked up from germline, CDR1 is MNHNY and CDR2 is SVGAGI (reference sequence). This CDR3 reads CASSLTNDGELFF. In DNA, the CDR3 is TGTGCCAGCAGTCTGACTAATGACGGGGAGCTGTTTTTT.

This clone was detected a few times. The chain couples TRBV4-2 to TRBJ2-3; TRBD2 aligns across 9 bases. The CDR3 is 19 amino acids. Germline V gene sequence: CDR1 LGHNA, CDR2 YNFKEQ. V gave up 0 bases and J gave up 1 base; unmatched junction bases: 11. CDR3 amino acids: CASSQEVAGASVRTDTQYF. The CDR3 DNA is TGTGCCAGCAGCCAAGAGGTAGCGGGAGCCTCCGTTCGCACAGATACGCAGTATTTT.

The chain combines TRBV11-1 with TRBJ2-7; D unclear. Germline V gene data show CDR1 as SGHAT and CDR2 as FQDESV (reference sequence). Trimming took off 5 bases at V and 0 bases at J, with 11 bases between the two ends. CDR3 length: 14 amino acids. CDR3 loop: CASSRHDASYEQYF. Here the CDR3 DNA reads TGTGCCAGCAGCCGACACGATGCCTCCTACGAGCAGTACTTC.

There are a few counts of this clone. The genes are TRBV18 and TRBJ2-3; D might be TRBD1 (6 bases). Between the trimmed V and J ends, which lost 8 bases and 0 bases, there was a span of 12 bases. Germline CDR1 is KGHSH and CDR2 is LQKENI. This CDR3 is 14 amino acids long. The CDR3 nucleotides are TGTGCCAGCCAAACCCAGGGGAGCACAGATACGCAGTATTTT. It yields the protein CASQTQGSTDTQYF.

The chain links TRBV7-2 to TRBJ2-5; 7 bases are shared with TRBD1. Germline V gene sequence: CDR1 SGHTA, CDR2 FQGNSA. Trimming removed 4 bases from V and 2 bases from J; junction bases left unmatched: 7. The CDR3 runs to 15 residues. As DNA, the CDR3 is TGTGCCAGCAGCTCCCAGACAGGGTGGCAAGAGACCCAGTACTTC. This sequence encodes CASSSQTGWQETQYF.

The rearrangement joins TRBV6-5 to TRBJ1-1, with 8 bases that match TRBD1. Trimming at V came to 7 bases and at J to 1 base, leaving 8 bases not matched to a gene. Germline V CDR1 and CDR2: MNHEY, SVGAGI. The CDR3 loop spans 15 amino acids. The chain's CDR3 is CASIKGQGGNTEAFF. CDR3 in DNA: TGTGCCAGCATCAAAGGACAGGGTGGGAACACTGAAGCTTTCTTT.

This chain uses TRBV10-2 with TRBJ2-1; 16 bases align to TRBD2. Germline assignment: CDR1 WSHSY and CDR2 SAAADI. This CDR3 is 18 amino acids long. The ends lost 6 bases at V and 7 bases at J; junction bases unmatched: 12. The CDR3 loop is CASREPGTSGRAGNEQFF. CDR3 coding DNA: TGCGCCAGCAGAGAACCCGGGACTAGCGGGAGGGCCGGTAATGAGCAGTTCTTC.

This clone was detected only once. J is TRBJ2-1 and V is TRBV5-1, with D unclear. V lost 0 bases to trimming and J lost 0 bases, with 10 bases between them. The CDR3 is 16 residues long. Per the germline V gene, CDR1 is SGHRS and CDR2 is YFSETQ. Here the CDR3 reads CASSLDPQSSYNEQFF. For the CDR3, the DNA is TGCGCCAGCAGCTTGGACCCGCAGAGCTCCTACAATGAGCAGTTCTTC. Based on the CDR3 plus reference TRBV5-1 and TRBJ2-1, the full variable domain is KAGVTQTPRYLIKTRGQQVTLSCSPISGHRSVSWYQQTPGQGLQFLFEYFSETQRNKGNFPGRFSGRQFSNSRSEMNVSTLELGDSALYLCASSLDPQSSYNEQFFGPGTRLTVL.

This rearrangement joins TRBV28 to TRBJ1-2; 10 nucleotides agree with TRBD1. CDR3 length: 14 residues. The germline V gene encodes CDR1 MDHEN and CDR2 SYDVKM. Trimming took 6 bases from V and 8 from J; bases not matched to a gene: 9. The CDR3 nucleotides are TGTGCCAGCAGCCGCGGACAGGGGGAGTACGGCTACACCTTC. Translated: CASSRGQGEYGYTF.

Points on this clone: The junction shows a germline mismatch at one end, possibly a read error. The chain employs TRBV15 and TRBJ1-2; a weak D match, TRBD1 (6 bases). Germline loops: CDR1 LNHNV, CDR2 YYDKDF (reference sequence). The CDR3 sequence is 12 residues long. In DNA form, the CDR3 reads TGTGCCACCAGCAGAGATACAGGGTCCCTACACTTC. Translated, it gives CATSRDTGSLHF.

This clone was recorded a few times. V is TRBV6-1 and J is TRBJ2-3; 7 bases match TRBD2. From germline, CDR1 is MNHNS and CDR2 SASEGT. CDR3 length: 14 amino acids. J lost 3 bases, V lost 2 bases, and 2 bases had no gene match. The CDR3 region has the DNA TGTGCCAGCAGTGAACTAGCGGATACAGATACGCAGTATTTT. Residues: CASSELADTDTQYF.

This clone has a handful of counts. The chain has TRBV28 and TRBJ2-7; D not resolved. CDR3 length: 13 amino acids. The ends were cut back, 3 bases at V and 2 bases at J, with 8 bases in the middle. The germline gives CDR1 MDHEN, CDR2 SYDVKM. The CDR3 bases are TGTGCCAGCAGTTTGAGTGAGACCTACGAGCAGTACTTC. This gives the protein CASSLSETYEQYF. Complete variable domain (other parts from reference TRBV28 and TRBJ2-7): DVKVTQSSRYLVKRTGEKVFLECVQDMDHENMFWYRQDPGLGLRLIYFSYDVKMKEKGDIPEGYSVSREKKERFSLILESASTNQTSMYLCASSLSETYEQYFGPGTRLTVT.

V gene TRBV5-4 combines with J gene TRBJ2-7, with 10 positions matching TRBD2. Germline assignment: CDR1 SGHNT and CDR2 YYREEE (reference sequence). This CDR3 is 16 amino acids long. V shed 0 bases, J shed 3 bases, and the junction held 6 bases outside the gene matches. As DNA, the CDR3 is TGTGCCAGCAGCTTGGGTCCCCTAGCGGGGGACTACGAGCAGTACTTC. It yields the protein CASSLGPLAGDYEQYF.

This clone was counted only a few times. The V and J genes are TRBV7-2 and TRBJ2-5, with a tentative D call TRBD2 (7 bases). V lost 1 base and J 2 bases, leaving 14 bases between the germline ends. In germline, CDR1 is SGHTA, CDR2 FQGNSA. CDR3 size: 16 residues. The DNA for the CDR3 is TGTGCCAGCAGCTTAGTCTCGGGGGGCCCTCAAGAGACCCAGTACTTC. Protein: CASSLVSGGPQETQYF.

The chain employs TRBV19 and TRBJ2-4; perhaps TRBD2 as D (6 bases). Trimming removed 3 bases at V and 8 bases at J, with 14 bases between. The germline CDR1 and CDR2 sequences are LNHDA and SQIVND (reference sequence). There are 14 residues in the CDR3. The chain's CDR3 is CASSITRDGDIQYF. CDR3 coding DNA: TGTGCCAGTAGTATCACGCGGGACGGAGACATTCAGTACTTC.

There are a few counts of this clone. This chain uses TRBV7-2 with TRBJ2-5; TRBD1 or TRBD2 may be the D gene (5 bases each). This CDR3 contains 15 residues. Germline CDR1 SGHTA, CDR2 FQGNSA. The V end was cut by 1 base, the J end by 6 bases, with 15 bases between. The CDR3, as DNA: TGTGCCAGCAGCTTAGGTGGGACCCGTAGCAAGACCCAGTACTTC. It specifies CASSLGGTRSKTQYF.

The chain uses TRBV7-6 and TRBJ2-3; D is unresolved. Deletions cut 2 bases from V and 2 bases from J, with 8 bases between. This CDR3 contains 14 residues. Germline V lookup: CDR1 SGHVS, CDR2 FNYEAQ. This chain's CDR3 is CASSLSLDTDTQYF. In nucleotides, the CDR3 is TGTGCCAGCAGCTTATCCCTAGACACAGATACGCAGTATTTT.

This clone came up a few times. CDR3 in DNA: TGTGCCAGCAGCTTGACAGGGCCTAACTATGGCTACACCTTC. Its protein is CASSLTGPNYGYTF. The V gene is TRBV5-4, the J gene TRBJ1-2; the D gene is possibly TRBD1 (6 bases). V was shortened by 1 base and J by 0 bases, with 7 bases between the two germline ends. CDR3 length equals 14 residues. Per the germline V gene, CDR1 is SGHNT and CDR2 is YYREEE (reference sequence).

This clone has only a few counts. The CDR3 spells CASSSSETQYF. Written as DNA, the CDR3 is TGCGCCAGCAGCTCCTCGGAGACCCAGTACTTC. The genes are TRBV5-1 and TRBJ2-5; the D is unclear. CDR1 is SGHRS, CDR2 YFSETQ, per germline. Trimming removed 3 bases at V and 5 bases at J, with 5 bases between. The CDR3 length is 11 residues.

V and J are TRBV6-1 and TRBJ2-1; D remains unclear. Germline V gene sequence: CDR1 MNHNS, CDR2 SASEGT. The ends were cut back, 2 bases at V and 4 bases at J, with 12 bases in the middle. This CDR3 spans 15 amino acids. The CDR3 DNA reads TGTGCCAGCAGTGAATCAGAGACTCCTTACAATGAGCAGTTCTTC. Protein: CASSESETPYNEQFF.

This clone was counted at least ten times. This sequence joins TRBV4-2 and TRBJ2-6; no clear D. CDR3 length equals 16 residues. Germline V CDR1 and CDR2: LGHNA, YNFKEQ. V gave up 2 bases and J gave up 0 bases, with 8 bases separating them. This CDR3 is CASSQHESSGANVLTF. The DNA of the CDR3 is TGTGCCAGCAGCCAACACGAAAGCTCTGGGGCCAACGTCCTGACTTTC.

This clone came up a few times. The rearrangement uses TRBV7-9 and TRBJ2-2; TRBD1 matches at 9 bases. The germline CDR1 and CDR2 sequences are SEHNR and FQNEAQ (reference sequence). With 7 bases clipped from V and 8 bases from J, the junction kept 8 bases outside the gene matches. The CDR3 is made up of 14 amino acids. The CDR3 reads CASTRDRELGELFF. CDR3 nucleotides: TGTGCCAGCACCCGGGACAGGGAACTAGGGGAGCTGTTTTTT.

Concerning this clone itself: A read error may be the cause here, since a much bigger clone is one base away. This sequence joins TRBV7-2 and TRBJ2-7; 7 bases line up with TRBD2. There are 14 residues in the CDR3. The junction had 10 bases not matched to a gene; V was cut back by 5 bases and J by 6 bases. Germline V gives CDR1 SGHTA, CDR2 FQGNSA. The CDR3 loop reads CASSPLGEGTEQYF. CDR3 coding DNA: TGTGCCAGCAGCCCCCTGGGGGAGGGCACCGAGCAGTACTTC.

This sequence joins TRBV7-2 and TRBJ1-1, with D maybe TRBD1 (5 bases). Germline assignment: CDR1 SGHTA and CDR2 FQGNSA. The CDR3 length is 14 residues. With 5 bases removed from V and 4 bases from J, the gap between germline ends came to 14 bases. The CDR3 loop reads CASSRQGGATEAFF. As DNA, the CDR3 is TGTGCCAGCAGCCGCCAGGGTGGGGCCACTGAAGCTTTCTTT. The full variable domain, its missing parts supplied by reference TRBV7-2 and TRBJ1-1, is GAGVSQSPSNKVTEKGKDVELRCDPISGHTALYWYRQSLGQGLEFLIYFQGNSAPDKSGLPSDRFSAERTGGSVSTLTIQRTQQEDSAVYLCASSRQGGATEAFFGQGTRLTVV.